The clone carrying this T cell receptor beta chain has more than one count but fewer than ten. Its specificity is not known. The source of the sample is a study of identical twins. Study outcomes and limitations: The same donors were not followed; conclusions instead depended on cross-sectional statistical analysis. Out-of-frame TCR alpha sharing observed in monozygotic twins exceeded model estimates.

A single record per CDR3 protein comes from TCRdb applying MiXCR to the 5' RACE reads. This sample has around 550,000 distinct CDR3 sequences, with 15% found just once. After removal of 5 bases from V and 5 bases from J, the junction contained 6 bases not matched to a gene. This CDR3 is built from 14 residues. From germline, CDR1 is DFQATT and CDR2 SNEGSKA (reference sequence). The sample was also linked to a second study, of yellow fever vaccine responses in identical twins. That work adds: The authors reported partly convergent, partly personalized vaccine responses in identical twins.

The chain employs TRBV20-1 and TRBJ2-1, with TRBD2 matching 10 bases. The sequenced sample consisted of CD4+ T cells sorted from blood. This clonotype originated in a young woman in good health. In nucleotides, the CDR3 is TGCAGTGCTTTAGCGGGGGGTAACGACAATGAGCAGTTCTTC. Amino acids: CSALAGGNDNEQFF.